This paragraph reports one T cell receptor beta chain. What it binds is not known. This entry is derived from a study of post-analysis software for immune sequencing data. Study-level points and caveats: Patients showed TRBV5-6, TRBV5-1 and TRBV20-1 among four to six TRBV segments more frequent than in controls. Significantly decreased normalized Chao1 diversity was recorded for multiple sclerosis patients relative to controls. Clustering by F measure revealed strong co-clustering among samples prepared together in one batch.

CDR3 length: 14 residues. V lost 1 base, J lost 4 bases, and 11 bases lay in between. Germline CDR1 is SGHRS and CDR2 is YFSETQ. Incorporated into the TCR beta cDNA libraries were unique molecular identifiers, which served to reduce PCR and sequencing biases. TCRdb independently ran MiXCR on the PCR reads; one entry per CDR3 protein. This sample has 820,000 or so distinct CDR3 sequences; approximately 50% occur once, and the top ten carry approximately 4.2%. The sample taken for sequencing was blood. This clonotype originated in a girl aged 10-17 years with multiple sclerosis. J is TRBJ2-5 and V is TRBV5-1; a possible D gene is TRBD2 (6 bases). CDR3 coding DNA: TGCGCCAGCAGCTTGCCGGGGGTCTCAGAGACCCAGTACTTC. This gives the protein CASSLPGVSETQYF.